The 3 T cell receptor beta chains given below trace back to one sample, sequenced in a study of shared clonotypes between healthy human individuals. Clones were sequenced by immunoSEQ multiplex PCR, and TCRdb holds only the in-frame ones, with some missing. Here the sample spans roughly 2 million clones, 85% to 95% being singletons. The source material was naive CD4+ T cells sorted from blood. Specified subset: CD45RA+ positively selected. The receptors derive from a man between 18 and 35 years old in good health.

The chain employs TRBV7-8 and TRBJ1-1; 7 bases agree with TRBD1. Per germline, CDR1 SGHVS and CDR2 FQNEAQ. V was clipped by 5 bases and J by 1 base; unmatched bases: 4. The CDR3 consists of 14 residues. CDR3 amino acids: CASSPGDRNTEAFF. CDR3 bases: TGTGCCAGCAGCCCTGGGGACAGGAACACTGAAGCTTTCTTT.

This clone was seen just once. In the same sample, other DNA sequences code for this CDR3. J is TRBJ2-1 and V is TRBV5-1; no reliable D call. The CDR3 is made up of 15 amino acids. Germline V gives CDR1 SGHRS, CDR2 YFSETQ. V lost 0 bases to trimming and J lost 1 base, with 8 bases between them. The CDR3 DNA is TGCGCCAGCAGCTTGGTGGCAGTTTCCTACAATGAGCAGTTCTTC. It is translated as CASSLVAVSYNEQFF.

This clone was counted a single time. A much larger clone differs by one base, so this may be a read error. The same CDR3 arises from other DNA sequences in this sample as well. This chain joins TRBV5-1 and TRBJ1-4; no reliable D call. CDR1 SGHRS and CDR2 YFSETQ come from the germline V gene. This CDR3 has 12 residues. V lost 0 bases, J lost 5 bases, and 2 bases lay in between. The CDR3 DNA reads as TGCGCCAGCAGCTTGGGGAATGAAAAACTGTTTTTT. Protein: CASSLGNEKLFF.